This TCR beta chain derives from a study of Tregs in tolerant kidney transplant recipients. About the study: Recipients received nonmyeloablative bone marrow transplants from related graft donors, with transient mixed chimerism.

On this clone itself: The antigen is not known.

The table came from immunoSEQ multiplex PCR; TCRdb's copy has only in-frame clones and leaves some out. Altogether tens of thousands of clones are present, 93% being singletons, with the ten largest covering 0.46%. V shed 5 bases and J 7 bases; nucleotides not matched to a gene: 10. Germline V CDR1 and CDR2: SQVTM, ANQGSEA. This CDR3 spans 13 amino acids. General study results and limits: Tregs expanded with activated donor B cells seemed most donor-specific. Nucleotide sequences could not be compared across some patients' samples due to primer changes.

CD4+CD25+CD127- Tregs, CD4+CD25- non-Tregs, CD4 and CD8 cells were sorted. The chain recombines TRBV29-1 with TRBJ1-2; 7 nucleotides line up with TRBD1. This clonotype was sampled from a human donor who received a combined kidney and bone marrow transplant. The sample was CD4+ T cells from blood, taken before the transplant. The CDR3 loop is CSVFGTDLFGYTF. CDR3 bases: TGCAGCGTTTTTGGGACAGATCTATTTGGCTACACCTTC.